This T cell receptor (beta chain) is drawn from a study of Ad26.COV2.S vaccination and SARS-CoV-2 variants. Looking at the study overall: Ad26.COV2.S shots went into the muscle once or twice, 56 days apart. Regarding the study as a whole: Vaccine recipients posted higher spike-specific TCR breadth than their placebo counterparts.

Treatment indicated: some 19 received Ad26.COV2.S at low or high dose, single or two shots; several received placebo; per-sample allocation not given. Repertoires come from day 63 after the first vaccine or placebo injection. Based in Boston, the donor was an adult of 18-55 years. Ad26 vector vaccine expressed Wuhan-strain SARS-CoV-2 spike. The germline gives CDR1 SGHRS, CDR2 YFSETQ. V trimming: 4 bases; J trimming: 3 bases; junction bases outside the gene matches: 7. The CDR3 is 16 residues long. Concerning this clone: The target antigen is unknown.

Assay used: immunoSEQ multiplex PCR; TCRdb lists only in-frame clones, some missing. The sample gives 450,000 to 550,000 clones, 89% of which show up once; 1.7% is in the top ten. The source material was peripheral blood, sampled in a trial of Ad26.COV2.S vaccine versus placebo. This chain uses TRBV5-1 with TRBJ2-2, with 9 bases identical to TRBD2. The sequence was obtained from a person between 18 and 60 years old who received the Ad26.COV2.S COVID-19 vaccine or a placebo. The CDR3 is CASSPGGTSHTGELFF. CDR3 nucleotides: TGCGCCAGCAGCCCGGGGGGGACTAGCCACACCGGGGAGCTGTTTTTT.